The source of this T cell receptor beta chain is a study of cytomegalovirus exposure and HLA in healthy donors. In its sample, this clone was seen a few times. 13 Jbeta primers and 60 Vbeta primers were used for the PCR. Profiling relied on immunoSEQ multiplex PCR, and the TCRdb table lists in-frame clones only, not all of them. Of 170,000 or so clones listed, 65% to 80% were seen once; the top ten hold over 3%. CDR3 length: 15 amino acids. Trimming removed 2 bases from V and 6 bases from J, with 13 bases in between. Germline CDR1 reads MNHEY; CDR2 reads SMNVEV (reference sequence). Specimen: PBMCs. This TCR derives from a woman in her forties or fifties in good health and CMV-seropositive. This chain uses TRBV27 with TRBJ2-2; D is possibly TRBD2 (5 bases). CDR3 sequence: CASSLSGSRPGELFF. CDR3 DNA sequence: TGTGCCAGCAGTTTAAGTGGGAGCCGCCCCGGGGAGCTGTTTTTT.